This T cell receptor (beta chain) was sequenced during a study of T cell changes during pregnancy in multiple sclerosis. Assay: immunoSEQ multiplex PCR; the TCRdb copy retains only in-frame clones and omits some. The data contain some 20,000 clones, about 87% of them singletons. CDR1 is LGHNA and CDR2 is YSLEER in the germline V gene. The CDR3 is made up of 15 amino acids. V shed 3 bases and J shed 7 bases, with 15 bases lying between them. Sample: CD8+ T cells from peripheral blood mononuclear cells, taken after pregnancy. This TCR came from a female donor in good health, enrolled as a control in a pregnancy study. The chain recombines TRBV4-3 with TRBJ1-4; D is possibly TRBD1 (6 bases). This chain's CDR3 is CASSHLGGAGEKLFF. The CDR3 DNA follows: TGCGCCAGCAGCCACCTGGGGGGGGCTGGTGAAAAACTGTTTTTT.